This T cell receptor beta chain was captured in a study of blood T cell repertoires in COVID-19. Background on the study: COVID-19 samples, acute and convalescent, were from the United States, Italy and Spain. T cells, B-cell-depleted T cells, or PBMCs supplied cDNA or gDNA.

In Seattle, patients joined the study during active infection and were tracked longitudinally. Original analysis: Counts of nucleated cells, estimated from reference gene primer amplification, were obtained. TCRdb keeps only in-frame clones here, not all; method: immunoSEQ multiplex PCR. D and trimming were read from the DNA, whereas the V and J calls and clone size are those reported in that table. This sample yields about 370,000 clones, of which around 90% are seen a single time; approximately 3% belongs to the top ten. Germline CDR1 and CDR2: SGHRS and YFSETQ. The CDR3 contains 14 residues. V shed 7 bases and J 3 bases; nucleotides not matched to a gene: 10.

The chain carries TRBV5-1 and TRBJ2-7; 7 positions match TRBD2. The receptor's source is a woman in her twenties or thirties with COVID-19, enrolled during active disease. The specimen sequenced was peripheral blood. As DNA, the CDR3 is TGCGCCAGCGACCGGACGGGGGGTGGCTACGAGCAGTACTTC. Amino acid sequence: CASDRTGGGYEQYF.